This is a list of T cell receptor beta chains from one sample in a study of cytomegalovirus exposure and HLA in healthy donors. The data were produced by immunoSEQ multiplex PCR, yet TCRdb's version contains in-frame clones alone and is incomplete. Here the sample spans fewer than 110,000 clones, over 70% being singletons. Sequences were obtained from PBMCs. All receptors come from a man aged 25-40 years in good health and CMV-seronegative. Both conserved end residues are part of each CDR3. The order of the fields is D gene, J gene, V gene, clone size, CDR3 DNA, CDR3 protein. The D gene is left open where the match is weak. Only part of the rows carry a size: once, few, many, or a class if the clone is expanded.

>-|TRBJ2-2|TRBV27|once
TGTGCCAGCAGTTTAGGTCTCGGCACCGGGGAGCTGTTTTTT
CASSLGLGTGELFF
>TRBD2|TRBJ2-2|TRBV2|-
TGTGCCAGCAGGAGAGGGACTAGCGGGAGGGTCGCCGGGGAGCTGTTTTTT
CASRRGTSGRVAGELFF
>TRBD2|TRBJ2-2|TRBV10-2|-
TGCGCCAGCGCGGGGGTCCACTTTAACACCGGGGAGCTGTTTTTT
CASAGVHFNTGELFF
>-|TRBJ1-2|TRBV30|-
TGTGCCTTCTCGGCAGGGTTTAACTATGGCTACACCTTC
CAFSAGFNYGYTF
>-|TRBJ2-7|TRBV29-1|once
TGCAGCGTGGAAGGCGGTTCTGGGCAGTACTTC
CSVEGGSGQYF
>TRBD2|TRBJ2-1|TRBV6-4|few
TGTGCCAGCAGTGAAGAAGCGGGATCCTACAATGAGCAGTTCTTC
CASSEEAGSYNEQFF
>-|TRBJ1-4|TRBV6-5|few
TGTGCCAGCAGGTGGGGGGGAGGTAATGAAAAACTGTTTTTT
CASRWGGGNEKLFF
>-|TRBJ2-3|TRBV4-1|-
TGCGCCAGCAGCCCGGGGTATTACACAGATACGCAGTATTTT
CASSPGYYTDTQYF
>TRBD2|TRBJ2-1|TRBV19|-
TGTGCCAGTACCGAAACACTAGCGGGGGGGAGTGAGCAGTTCTTC
CASTETLAGGSEQFF
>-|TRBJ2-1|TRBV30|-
TGTGCCTGGGCCCAAGGGCAGGGTTTTTCGTTCTTC
CAWAQGQGFSFF
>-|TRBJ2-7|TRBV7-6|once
TGTGCCAGCAGCTCTTCCTTTAGCGACTCCTACGAGCAGTACTTC
CASSSSFSDSYEQYF
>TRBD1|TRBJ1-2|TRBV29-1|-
TGCAGCGTTGAAGATTTGCAGGGGGCCACCTATGGCTACACCTTC
CSVEDLQGATYGYTF
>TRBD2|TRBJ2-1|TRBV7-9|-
TGTGCCAGCGGACTAGCGGGAGGGCCCTCCTACAATGAGCAGTTCTTC
CASGLAGGPSYNEQFF
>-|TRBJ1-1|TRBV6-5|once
TGTGCCAGCAGTGACACCAACACTGAAGCTTTCTTT
CASSDTNTEAFF
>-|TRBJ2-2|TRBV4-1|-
TGCGCCAGCAGCCAAGGAGCGCCGGACACCGGGGAGCTGTTTTTT
CASSQGAPDTGELFF
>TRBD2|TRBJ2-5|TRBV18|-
TGTGCCAGCTCACCGGGACTATATAGCGCAGAGACCCAGTACTTC
CASSPGLYSAETQYF
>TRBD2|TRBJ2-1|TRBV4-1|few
TGCGCCAGCAGGGCCGGGACTAGCGTCCCCAATGAGCAGTTCTTC
CASRAGTSVPNEQFF
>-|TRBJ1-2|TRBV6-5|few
TGTGCCAGCAGTTATAATCGGGTGAACTATGGCTACACCTTC
CASSYNRVNYGYTF
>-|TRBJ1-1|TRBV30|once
TGTGCCTGGAGTCTGGGGGCGTTCACTGAAGCTTTCTTT
CAWSLGAFTEAFF
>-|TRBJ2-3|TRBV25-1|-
TGTGCCAGCAGCGAATCGTTGGGGGCGGATACGCAGTATTTT
CASSESLGADTQYF
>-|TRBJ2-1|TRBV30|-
TGTGCCTGGAACGGGGGATTCAATGAGCAGTTCTTC
CAWNGGFNEQFF
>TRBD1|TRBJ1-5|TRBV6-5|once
TGTGCCAGCAGGCCGGGACAGTTTAGCAATCAGCCCCAGCATTTT
CASRPGQFSNQPQHF
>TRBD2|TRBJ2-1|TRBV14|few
TGTGCCAGCAGCCATGGACTAGCGGGGGGGAATGAGCAGTTCTTC
CASSHGLAGGNEQFF
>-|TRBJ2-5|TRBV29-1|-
TGCAGCTTTCGGGCGGGCGAGACCCAGTACTTC
CSFRAGETQYF
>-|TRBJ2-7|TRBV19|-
TGTGCCAGTAGTATAGCCAGGCGCGACGAGCAGTACTTC
CASSIARRDEQYF
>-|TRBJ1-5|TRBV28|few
TGTGCCAGCAGCAAAATAGGGGAGGCTCAGCCCCAGCATTTT
CASSKIGEAQPQHF
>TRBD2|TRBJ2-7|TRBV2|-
TGTGCCAGCAGTGAAGCACCCACGACTAGCGGGGCTAAGCAGTACTTC
CASSEAPTTSGAKQYF
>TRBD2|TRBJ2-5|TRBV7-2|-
TGTGCCAGCAGTCTAGCGGGAGTAGGCGAGACCCAGTACTTC
CASSLAGVGETQYF
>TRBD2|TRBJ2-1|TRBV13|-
TGTGCCAGCAGCCTACGGACTAGCGGGGACAATGAGCAGTTCTTC
CASSLRTSGDNEQFF
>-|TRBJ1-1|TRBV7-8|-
TGTGCCAGCCAAACTCGGACCTTTGGGAGCACTGAAGCTTTCTTT
CASQTRTFGSTEAFF
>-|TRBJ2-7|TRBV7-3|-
TGTGCCAGCAGCCCAGCCGGCGGGTACGAGCAGTACTTC
CASSPAGGYEQYF
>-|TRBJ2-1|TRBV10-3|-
TGTGCCATCACATCGGGATCAGCGGTCATCGAGGAGCAGTTCTTC
CAITSGSAVIEEQFF
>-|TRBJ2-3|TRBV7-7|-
TGTGCTAGCAGCCCAGGAAGCACAGATACGCAGTATTTT
CASSPGSTDTQYF
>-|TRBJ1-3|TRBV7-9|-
TGTGCCAGCAGATACCTTCGACAGCAAAACCTTATCTCTGGAAACACCATATATTTT
CASRYLRQQNLISGNTIYF
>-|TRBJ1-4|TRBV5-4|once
TGTGCCAGCAGCTTGAAACAGGGAATTCATGAAAAACTGTTTTTT
CASSLKQGIHEKLFF
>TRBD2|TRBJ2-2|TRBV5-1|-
TGCGCCAGCAGCCCGACTAGCGGGAGTACCGGGGAGCTGTTTTTT
CASSPTSGSTGELFF
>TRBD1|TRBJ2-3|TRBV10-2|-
TGCGCCAGCAGGGAGAGGGACAGAACCACAGATACGCAGTATTTT
CASRERDRTTDTQYF
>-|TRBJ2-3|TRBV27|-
TGTGCCAGCAGCGGTGCGCGGGGCCCAGATACGCAGTATTTT
CASSGARGPDTQYF
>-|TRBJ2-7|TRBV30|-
TGTGCCTGGAGCGGCGGTACCTACGAGCAGTACTTC
CAWSGGTYEQYF
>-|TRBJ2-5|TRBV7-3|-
TGTGCCAGCAGCTTAAACGGTCCGAAGGAGACCCAGTACTTC
CASSLNGPKETQYF
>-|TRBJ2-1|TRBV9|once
TGTGCCAGCAGCCGGCTCGAGGGTGGGAAGTTCTTC
CASSRLEGGKFF
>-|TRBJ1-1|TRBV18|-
TGTGCCAGCTCCCCAGCCGTCGGGGAAGCTTTCTTT
CASSPAVGEAFF
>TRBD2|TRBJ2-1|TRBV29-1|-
TGCAGCGTTGAGACTAGCGGGAGAGGTGTCGATGAGCAGTTCTTC
CSVETSGRGVDEQFF
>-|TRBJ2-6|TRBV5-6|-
TGTGCCAGCAGCTTCGGGGTTGGGGCCAACGTCCTGACTTTC
CASSFGVGANVLTF
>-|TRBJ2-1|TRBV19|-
TGTGCCAGTAGTATTTCGGGGAGATACAATGAGCAGTTCTTC
CASSISGRYNEQFF
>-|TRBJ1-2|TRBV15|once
TGTGCCACCAGCAAGTCAGGGTATGGCTACACCTTC
CATSKSGYGYTF
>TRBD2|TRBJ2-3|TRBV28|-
TGTGCCAGCAGTTTAGGACCCGGGACTAGGAGTGGGGATACGCAGTATTTT
CASSLGPGTRSGDTQYF
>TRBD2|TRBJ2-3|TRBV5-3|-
TGTGCCAGAAGCCCCAAGCGGGGCCCCCTCACAGATACGCAGTATTTT
CARSPKRGPLTDTQYF